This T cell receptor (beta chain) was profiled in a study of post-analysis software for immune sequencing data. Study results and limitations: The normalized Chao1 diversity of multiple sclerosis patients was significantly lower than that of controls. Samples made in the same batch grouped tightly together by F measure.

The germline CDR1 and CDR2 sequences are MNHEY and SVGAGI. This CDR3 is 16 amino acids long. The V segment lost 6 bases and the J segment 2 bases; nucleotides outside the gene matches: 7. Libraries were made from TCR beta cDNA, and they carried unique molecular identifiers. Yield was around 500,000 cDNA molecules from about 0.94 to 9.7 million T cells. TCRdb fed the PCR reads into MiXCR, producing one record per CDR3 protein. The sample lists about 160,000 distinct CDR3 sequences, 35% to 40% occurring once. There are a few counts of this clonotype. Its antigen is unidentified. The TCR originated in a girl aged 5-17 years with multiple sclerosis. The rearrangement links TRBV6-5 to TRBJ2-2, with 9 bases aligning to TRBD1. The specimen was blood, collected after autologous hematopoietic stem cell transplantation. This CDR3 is CASRSPGQGNTGELFF. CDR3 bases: TGTGCCAGCAGGAGCCCGGGACAGGGTAACACCGGGGAGCTGTTTTTT.